This passage covers 25 T cell receptor beta chains from one sample sequenced in a study of blood T cell repertoires in COVID-19. Sequencing was performed with immunoSEQ multiplex PCR; in TCRdb, only in-frame clones are kept and a portion is missing. Counted here are around 260,000 clones, about 88% occurring once; the ten biggest clones make up about 4%. Source material: peripheral blood. These TCRs come from a man in his sixties who had recovered from COVID-19.

The V gene is TRBV30, the J gene TRBJ1-4; 9 positions match TRBD1. The J segment lost 5 bases and the V segment lost 5 bases, leaving 3 bases of the junction unmatched. CDR3 length: 13 amino acids. Germline loops: CDR1 GTSNPN, CDR2 SVGIG (reference sequence). The CDR3 DNA is TGTGCCTGGGCCGGGACAGGGAATGAAAAACTGTTTTTT. As protein: CAWAGTGNEKLFF.

This rearrangement joins TRBV18 to TRBJ1-2; D might be TRBD1 (6 bases). Germline loops: CDR1 KGHSH, CDR2 LQKENI. This CDR3 is 15 amino acids long. Trimming took 2 bases from V and 3 from J, leaving 13 bases between them. CDR3 loop: CASSPFSGQHYGYTF. CDR3 DNA sequence: TGTGCCAGCTCACCATTTTCCGGACAGCACTATGGCTACACCTTC.

This clone was found once. The chain employs TRBV7-2 and TRBJ1-5; a possible D gene is TRBD1 (5 bases). The germline V gene encodes CDR1 SGHTA and CDR2 FQGNSA. CDR3 size: 15 residues. Trimming took 5 bases from V and 0 from J, leaving 11 bases between them. In DNA form, the CDR3 reads TGTGCCAGCAGCGCGGGGGTTTATAGCAATCAGCCCCAGCATTTT. Amino acid sequence: CASSAGVYSNQPQHF.

This chain joins TRBV29-1 and TRBJ1-1, with TRBD1 matching over 12 bases. Germline CDR1 SQVTM, CDR2 ANQGSEA. This CDR3 is 17 amino acids long. The ends lost 4 bases at V and 1 base at J; junction bases unmatched: 10. CDR3 loop: CSVVPPGQGAANTEAFF. The CDR3 nucleotides are TGCAGCGTTGTTCCGCCGGGACAGGGGGCTGCGAACACTGAAGCTTTCTTT.

CDR3 amino acids: CSASLLAPYEQYF. For the CDR3, the DNA is TGCAGTGCTAGTTTACTAGCTCCCTACGAGCAGTACTTC. J is TRBJ2-7 and V is TRBV20-1; a weak D match, TRBD2 (6 bases). CDR3 length: 13 amino acids. Trimming took off 3 bases at V and 2 bases at J, with 11 bases between the two ends. Germline values: CDR1 DFQATT, CDR2 SNEGSKA (reference sequence).

The chain joins TRBV12-3 or TRBV12-4 to TRBJ2-7, with D possibly matching TRBD2 (6 bases). This CDR3 region has 13 residues. Trimming took off 3 bases at V and 5 bases at J, with 11 bases between the two ends. CDR3 protein: CASSFGGLDEQYF. In DNA form, the CDR3 reads TGTGCCAGCAGTTTTGGGGGGTTGGACGAGCAGTACTTC.

The chain couples TRBV9 to TRBJ2-3; TRBD2 is a possible D gene (7 bases). This CDR3 is built from 18 residues. Germline assignment: CDR1 SGDLS and CDR2 YYNGEE. V lost 4 bases, J lost 2 bases, and 23 bases lay in between. CDR3 nucleotide sequence: TGTGCCAGCAGCCCCCTATTTCGAACGGGGGGCCTCACAGATACGCAGTATTTT. It encodes CASSPLFRTGGLTDTQYF.

The chain uses TRBV19 and TRBJ1-1, with D unresolved. The germline V gene has CDR1 LNHDA and CDR2 SQIVND (reference sequence). This CDR3 has 17 residues. Trimming removed 0 bases at V and 0 bases at J, with 14 bases between. CDR3 coding DNA: TGTGCCAGTAGTATAGAGGCCTGGGCACAGTTGAACACTGAAGCTTTCTTT. This encodes CASSIEAWAQLNTEAFF.

The gene calls are TRBV5-6 and TRBJ1-1, with 9 bases identical to TRBD1. Looked up from germline, CDR1 is SGHDT and CDR2 is YYEEEE. Trimming took 5 bases from V and 0 from J; bases not matched to a gene: 17. The CDR3 is made up of 19 amino acids. The CDR3 loop is CASSPPIPGQGFMNTEAFF. The DNA for the CDR3 is TGTGCCAGCAGTCCTCCCATACCGGGACAGGGCTTTATGAACACTGAAGCTTTCTTT. The complete variable domain, with remaining parts taken from reference TRBV5-6 and TRBJ1-1, reads DAGVTQSPTHLIKTRGQQVTLRCSPKSGHDTVSWYQQALGQGPQFIFQYYEEEERQRGNFPDRFSGHQFPNYSSELNVNALLLGDSALYLCASSPPIPGQGFMNTEAFFGQGTRLTVV.

Here the CDR3 DNA reads TGTGCCAGCAGAAATACTCCGAACACCGGGGAGCTGTTTTTT. It encodes CASRNTPNTGELFF. The V gene is TRBV7-9, the J gene TRBJ2-2; D gene ambiguous. Trimming shortened V by 6 bases and J by 0 bases, and 8 bases separated the two germline ends. Germline V lookup: CDR1 SEHNR, CDR2 FQNEAQ (reference sequence). The CDR3 extends over 14 amino acids.

The chain employs TRBV5-1 and TRBJ2-3; 7 bases match TRBD1. The CDR3 runs to 14 residues. With V trimmed by 9 bases and J by 3 bases, 10 bases remained unmatched. Germline V gene data show CDR1 as SGHRS and CDR2 as YFSETQ. CDR3 nucleotide sequence: TGCGCCACCCGACAGGGAAGTAGAACAGATACGCAGTATTTT. Translating gives CATRQGSRTDTQYF.

This clone was recorded once. The chain links TRBV29-1 to TRBJ2-3, with 7 bases identical to TRBD1. The germline CDR1 and CDR2 sequences are SQVTM and ANQGSEA. V was clipped by 5 bases and J by 0 bases; unmatched bases: 5. CDR3 length equals 14 residues. CDR3 coding DNA: TGCAGCGTTCAACTGGGACAGAGCACAGATACGCAGTATTTT. Amino acids: CSVQLGQSTDTQYF.

The V gene is TRBV2, the J gene TRBJ2-7; TRBD1 agrees at 12 bases. CDR1 and CDR2 from the germline V gene are SNHLY and FYNNEI. J was trimmed by 5 bases and V by 6 bases; bases with no gene match: 5. CDR3 length: 14 amino acids. CDR3 amino acids: CASSAGTGGDEQYF. CDR3 sequence (DNA): TGTGCCAGCAGCGCCGGGACAGGGGGCGACGAGCAGTACTTC.

This rearrangement joins TRBV5-1 to TRBJ2-2, with a possible D match to TRBD1 (5 bases). Between the trimmed V and J ends, which lost 0 bases and 6 bases, there was a span of 9 bases. Germline V gene data show CDR1 as SGHRS and CDR2 as YFSETQ. The CDR3 runs to 14 residues. The CDR3 sequence: CASSLVGASGELFF. CDR3 DNA sequence: TGCGCCAGCAGCTTGGTAGGGGCATCCGGGGAGCTGTTTTTT.

The V gene is TRBV5-1, the J gene TRBJ2-7, with TRBD1 identical over 7 bases. From germline, CDR1 is SGHRS and CDR2 YFSETQ. There are 15 residues in the CDR3. V dropped 4 bases and J dropped 4; count of bases not matched to a gene: 11. CDR3: CASSMAGTEAYEQYF. The CDR3, as DNA: TGCGCCAGCAGCATGGCCGGGACAGAGGCTTACGAGCAGTACTTC.

This clone appeared a single time. CDR3 nucleotide sequence: TGTGCCAGCAGGCCATATATGGGACAGGGTCTCGGTGGGGGAAACACCATATATTTT. It specifies CASRPYMGQGLGGGNTIYF. The rearrangement joins TRBV27 to TRBJ1-3, with TRBD1 identical over 9 bases. Germline CDR1 and CDR2: MNHEY and SMNVEV (reference sequence). The length of the CDR3 is 19 residues. Trimming at V came to 6 bases and at J to 4 bases, leaving 19 bases not matched to a gene.

J is TRBJ2-1 and V is TRBV10-1; 8 nucleotides line up with TRBD1. The CDR3 extends over 15 amino acids. V lost 3 bases and J lost 10; bases outside the gene matches: 11. The germline gives CDR1 WNHNN, CDR2 SYGVQD (reference sequence). The CDR3: CASSDTGTGLLEQFF. CDR3 bases: TGCGCCAGCAGTGACACCGGGACAGGTCTCTTGGAGCAGTTCTTC.

The CDR3 region is CASETSGGETQYF. For the CDR3, the DNA is TGTGCCAGCGAAACTAGCGGGGGAGAGACCCAGTACTTC. This chain uses TRBV2 with TRBJ2-5; TRBD2 matches 11 bases. Per germline, CDR1 SNHLY and CDR2 FYNNEI. The CDR3 totals 13 residues. Trimming removed 8 bases from V and 4 bases from J; junction bases left unmatched: 3.

This chain joins TRBV5-1 and TRBJ2-5; 7 positions agree with TRBD1. Germline loops: CDR1 SGHRS, CDR2 YFSETQ. The CDR3 is 15 amino acids. V dropped 4 bases and J dropped 4; count of bases not matched to a gene: 10. The CDR3 sequence is CASSPRTGAPETQYF. CDR3 DNA sequence: TGCGCCAGCAGCCCCCGAACAGGGGCCCCAGAGACCCAGTACTTC.

V usage is TRBV19 and J usage is TRBJ2-5; 8 nucleotides line up with TRBD2. The CDR3 has 20 amino acids. Germline CDR1 reads LNHDA; CDR2 reads SQIVND (reference sequence). Losses at the gene ends were 7 bases for V and 5 bases for J; bases not matched to a gene: 27. CDR3 sequence (DNA): TGTGCCAGTACCAATCCAAATACCGGGACTAGGTCGGCTCAGAGCGAGACCCAGTACTTC. Its translation is CASTNPNTGTRSAQSETQYF. Full variable domain (outside the CDR3, taken from reference TRBV19 and TRBJ2-5): DGGITQSPKYLFRKEGQNVTLSCEQNLNHDAMYWYRQDPGQGLRLIYYSQIVNDFQKGDIAEGYSVSREKKESFPLTVTSAQKNPTAFYLCASTNPNTGTRSAQSETQYFGPGTRLLVL.

This chain links TRBV4-1 with TRBJ2-5, with 9 bases fitting TRBD2. The CDR3 loop spans 16 amino acids. After removal of 0 bases from V and 1 base from J, the junction contained 3 bases not matched to a gene. CDR1 is MGHRA and CDR2 is YSYEKL in the germline V gene. Written as DNA, the CDR3 is TGCGCCAGCAGCCAAGAGAGCGGGGGGTCCCAAGAGACCCAGTACTTC. It codes for CASSQESGGSQETQYF.

This rearrangement joins TRBV7-2 to TRBJ2-1, with D tentatively TRBD1 (6 bases). The CDR3 spans 15 residues. Germline V gene lookup returns CDR1 SGHTA and CDR2 FQGNSA. V gave up 5 bases and J gave up 6 bases, with 17 bases separating them. CDR3 loop: CASSRRTATGNEQFF. In nucleotides, the CDR3 is TGTGCCAGCAGCAGACGGACAGCTACGGGCAATGAGCAGTTCTTC. Full variable domain (missing parts from reference TRBV7-2 and TRBJ2-1): GAGVSQSPSNKVTEKGKDVELRCDPISGHTALYWYRQSLGQGLEFLIYFQGNSAPDKSGLPSDRFSAERTGGSVSTLTIQRTQQEDSAVYLCASSRRTATGNEQFFGPGTRLTVL.

V and J are TRBV3-1 (or the pseudogene TRBV3-2) and TRBJ2-2; D possibly corresponds to TRBD2 (6 bases). Germline CDR1 is LGHDT and CDR2 is YNNKEL (reference sequence). V lost 3 bases, J lost 6 bases, and 14 bases lay in between. This CDR3 comprises 15 residues. This CDR3 reads CASSQEGMVAGELFF. The CDR3 region has the DNA TGTGCCAGCAGCCAGGAGGGGATGGTGGCCGGGGAGCTGTTTTTT.

The J gene is TRBJ1-2, the V gene TRBV29-1; D might be TRBD1 (6 bases). The CDR3 loop spans 12 amino acids. V was cut by 7 bases and J by 5 bases, with 14 bases left in between. Germline loops: CDR1 SQVTM, CDR2 ANQGSEA. CDR3 region: CSAGAGSYGYTF. In DNA, the CDR3 is TGCAGCGCAGGGGCAGGATCTTATGGCTACACCTTC.

The gene calls are TRBV9 and TRBJ2-6; D might be TRBD1 (6 bases). The CDR3 consists of 17 residues. The V end lost 1 base, the J end lost 0 bases, and 11 bases lay between the germline ends. The germline gives CDR1 SGDLS, CDR2 YYNGEE. In DNA form, the CDR3 reads TGTGCCAGCAGCGTACAGGGGATTACCTCTGGGGCCAACGTCCTGACTTTC. It yields the protein CASSVQGITSGANVLTF.